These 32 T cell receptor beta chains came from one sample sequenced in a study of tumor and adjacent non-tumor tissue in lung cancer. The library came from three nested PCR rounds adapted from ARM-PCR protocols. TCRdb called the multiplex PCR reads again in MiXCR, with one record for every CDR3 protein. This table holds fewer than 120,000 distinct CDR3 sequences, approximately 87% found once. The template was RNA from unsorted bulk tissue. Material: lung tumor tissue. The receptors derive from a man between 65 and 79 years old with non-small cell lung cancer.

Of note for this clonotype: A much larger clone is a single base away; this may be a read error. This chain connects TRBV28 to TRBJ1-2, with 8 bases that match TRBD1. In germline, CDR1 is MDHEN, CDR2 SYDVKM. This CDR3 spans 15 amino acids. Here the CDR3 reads CASSYDPGTGRLGGF. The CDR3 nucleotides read TGTGCCAGCAGTTACGATCCTGGGACAGGCCGGTTAGGTGGGTTC.

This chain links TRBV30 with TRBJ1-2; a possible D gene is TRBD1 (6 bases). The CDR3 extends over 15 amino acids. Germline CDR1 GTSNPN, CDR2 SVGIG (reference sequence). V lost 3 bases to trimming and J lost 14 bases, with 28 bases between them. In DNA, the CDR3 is TGTGCCTGGAGGGGCGTAAACAGGGAAAATTATGACTATACCTTC. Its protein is CAWRGVNRENYDYTF.

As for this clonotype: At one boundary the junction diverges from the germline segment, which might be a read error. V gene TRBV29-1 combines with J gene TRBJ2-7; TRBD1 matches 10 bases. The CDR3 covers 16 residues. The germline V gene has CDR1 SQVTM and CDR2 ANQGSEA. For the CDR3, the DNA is TGCAGCATTGAAGTGTTCCGGACAGGGGGCTCCTACGAGCAGTACTTC. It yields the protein CSIEVFRTGGSYEQYF.

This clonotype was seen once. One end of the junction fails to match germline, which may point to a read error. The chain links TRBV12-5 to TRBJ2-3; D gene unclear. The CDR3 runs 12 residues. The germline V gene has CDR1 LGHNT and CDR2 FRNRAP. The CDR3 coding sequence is TGTGCTAGTGATCGCAGTGAAGGTACGAAGTATTTT. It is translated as CASDRSEGTKYF.

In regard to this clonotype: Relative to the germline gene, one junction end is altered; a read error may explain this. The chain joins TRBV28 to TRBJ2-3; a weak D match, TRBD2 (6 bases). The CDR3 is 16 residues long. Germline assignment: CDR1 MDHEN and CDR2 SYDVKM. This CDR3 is CARSFSNGRGTDTQCF. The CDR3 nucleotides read TGTGCCAGGAGTTTCTCTAACGGGAGAGGAACAGATACGCAGTGTTTT.

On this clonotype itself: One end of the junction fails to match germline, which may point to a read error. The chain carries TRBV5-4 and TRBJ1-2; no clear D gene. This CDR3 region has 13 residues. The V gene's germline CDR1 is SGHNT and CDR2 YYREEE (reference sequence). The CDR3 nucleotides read TGTGCCAGCAACTTGGTCAGTATCTATGGCTGCACCTTC. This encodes CASNLVSIYGCTF.

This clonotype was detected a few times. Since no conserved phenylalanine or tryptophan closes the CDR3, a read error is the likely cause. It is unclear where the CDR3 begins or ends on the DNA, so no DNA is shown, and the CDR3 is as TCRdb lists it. CDR3 sequence: CASNRGGYNEQFL. The rearrangement uses TRBV6-2 or TRBV6-3 and TRBJ2-1. Germline assignment: CDR1 MNHEY and CDR2 SVGEGT. The CDR3 totals 13 residues, both ends included.

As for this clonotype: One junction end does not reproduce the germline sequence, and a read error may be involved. CDR3 nucleotides: TGTTCCTGCAGCCTTCAAGGGACAGGGGATCAGCTCCAGCATTTT. Translated: CSCSLQGTGDQLQHF. V is TRBV4-2 and J is TRBJ1-5, with 10 bases aligning to TRBD1. The CDR3 sequence is 15 residues long. Germline-derived CDR1 and CDR2 are LGHNA and YNFKEQ.

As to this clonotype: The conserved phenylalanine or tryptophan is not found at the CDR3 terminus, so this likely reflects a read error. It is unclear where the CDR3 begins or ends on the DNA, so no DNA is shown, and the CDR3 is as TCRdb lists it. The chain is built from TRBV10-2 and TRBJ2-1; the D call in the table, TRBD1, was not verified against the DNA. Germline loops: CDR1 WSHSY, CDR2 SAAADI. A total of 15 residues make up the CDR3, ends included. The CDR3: CASRSPGPSSHEQLS.

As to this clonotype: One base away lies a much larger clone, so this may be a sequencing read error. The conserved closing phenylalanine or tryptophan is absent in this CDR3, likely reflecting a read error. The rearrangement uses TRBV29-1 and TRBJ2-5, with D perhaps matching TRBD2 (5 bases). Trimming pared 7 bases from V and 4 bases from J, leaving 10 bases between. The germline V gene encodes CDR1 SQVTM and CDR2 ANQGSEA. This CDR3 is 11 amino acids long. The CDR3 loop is CSGSEAETQYL. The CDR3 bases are TGCAGCGGTAGCGAGGCAGAGACCCAGTACCTC.

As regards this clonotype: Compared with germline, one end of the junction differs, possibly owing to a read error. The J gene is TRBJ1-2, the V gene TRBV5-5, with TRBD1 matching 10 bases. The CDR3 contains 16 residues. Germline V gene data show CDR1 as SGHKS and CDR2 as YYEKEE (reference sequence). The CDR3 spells CANSLTANDRGLGYTF. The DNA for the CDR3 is TGTGCCAACAGCCTGACCGCCAATGACAGGGGGCTTGGCTACACCTTC.

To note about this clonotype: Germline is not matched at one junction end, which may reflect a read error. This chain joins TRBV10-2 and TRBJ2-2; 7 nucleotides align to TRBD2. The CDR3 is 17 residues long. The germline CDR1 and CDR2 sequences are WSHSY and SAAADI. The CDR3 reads CASSVSGLVRSTWELFF. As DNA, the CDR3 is TGCGCCAGCAGTGTTTCAGGACTAGTTCGGTCCACCTGGGAGCTGTTTTTT.

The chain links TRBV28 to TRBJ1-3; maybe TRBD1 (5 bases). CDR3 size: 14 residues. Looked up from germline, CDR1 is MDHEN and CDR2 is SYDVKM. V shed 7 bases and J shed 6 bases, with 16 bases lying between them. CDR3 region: CASIERGGSNTIYF. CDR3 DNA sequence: TGTGCCAGCATAGAAAGGGGCGGGTCAAACACCATATATTTT.

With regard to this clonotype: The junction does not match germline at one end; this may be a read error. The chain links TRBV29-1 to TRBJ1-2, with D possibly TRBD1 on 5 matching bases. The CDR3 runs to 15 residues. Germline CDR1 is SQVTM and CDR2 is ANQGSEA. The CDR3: CSVGSPGHGGYGYIF. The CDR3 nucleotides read TGCAGCGTTGGATCCCCAGGACACGGGGGATATGGCTACATCTTC.

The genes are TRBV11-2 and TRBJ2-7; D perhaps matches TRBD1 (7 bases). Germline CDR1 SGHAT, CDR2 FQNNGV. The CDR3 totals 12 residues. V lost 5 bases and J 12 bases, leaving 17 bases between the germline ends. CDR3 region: CASSNQGGERYF. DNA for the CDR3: TGTGCCAGCAGCAACCAGGGGGGCGAACGGTACTTC. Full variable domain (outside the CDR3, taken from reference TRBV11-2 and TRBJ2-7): EAGVAQSPRYKIIEKRQSVAFWCNPISGHATLYWYQQILGQGPKLLIQFQNNGVVDDSQLPKDRFSAERLKGVDSTLKIQPAKLEDSAVYLCASSNQGGERYFGPGTRLTVT.

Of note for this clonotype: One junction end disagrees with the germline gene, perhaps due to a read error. The CDR3 spells CASSIGLAGGGEHFF. CDR3 in DNA: TGTGCCAGCAGCATAGGACTAGCGGGAGGAGGGGAGCACTTCTTC. This chain joins TRBV9 and TRBJ2-1; 14 positions agree with TRBD2. Germline CDR1 SGDLS, CDR2 YYNGEE. This CDR3 spans 15 amino acids.

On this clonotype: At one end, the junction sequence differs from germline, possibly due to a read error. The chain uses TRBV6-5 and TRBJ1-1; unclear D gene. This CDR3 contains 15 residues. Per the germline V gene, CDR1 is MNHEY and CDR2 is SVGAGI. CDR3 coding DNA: TGTGCCAGCAGTTACTCGTTATTGGCGAACATTGAAGCTTTCTTT. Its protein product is CASSYSLLANIEAFF.

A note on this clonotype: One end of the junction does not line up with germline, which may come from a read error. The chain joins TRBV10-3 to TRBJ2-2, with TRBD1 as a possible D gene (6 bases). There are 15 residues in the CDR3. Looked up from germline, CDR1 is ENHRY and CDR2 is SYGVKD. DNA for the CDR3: TGTGCCATCGCTACAGGGACAAGTTACACCAGGGAGCTATTTTTT. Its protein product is CAIATGTSYTRELFF.

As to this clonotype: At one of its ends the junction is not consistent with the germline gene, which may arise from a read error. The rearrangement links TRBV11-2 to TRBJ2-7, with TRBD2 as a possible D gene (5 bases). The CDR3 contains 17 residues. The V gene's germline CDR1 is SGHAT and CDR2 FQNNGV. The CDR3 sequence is CASSLLSTGLAYYEQYF. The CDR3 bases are TGTGCCAGCAGCTTACTATCCACTGGGCTAGCCTACTACGAACAGTACTTC. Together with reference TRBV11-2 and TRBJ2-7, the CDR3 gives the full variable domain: EAGVAQSPRYKIIEKRQSVAFWCNPISGHATLYWYQQILGQGPKLLIQFQNNGVVDDSQLPKDRFSAERLKGVDSTLKIQPAKLEDSAVYLCASSLLSTGLAYYEQYFGPGTRLTVT.

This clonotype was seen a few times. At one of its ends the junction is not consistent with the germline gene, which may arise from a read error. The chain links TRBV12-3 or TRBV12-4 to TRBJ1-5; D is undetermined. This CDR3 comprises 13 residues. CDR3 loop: CASSFRINQPKRF. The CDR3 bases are TGTGCCAGCAGTTTTCGCATAAATCAGCCCAAGCGTTTT.

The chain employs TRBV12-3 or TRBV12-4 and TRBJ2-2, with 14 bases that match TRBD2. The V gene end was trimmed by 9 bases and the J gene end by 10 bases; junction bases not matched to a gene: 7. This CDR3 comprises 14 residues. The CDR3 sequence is CASSWTSGGKELFF. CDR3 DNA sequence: TGTGCCAGTAGCTGGACTAGCGGGGGGAAGGAGCTGTTTTTT.

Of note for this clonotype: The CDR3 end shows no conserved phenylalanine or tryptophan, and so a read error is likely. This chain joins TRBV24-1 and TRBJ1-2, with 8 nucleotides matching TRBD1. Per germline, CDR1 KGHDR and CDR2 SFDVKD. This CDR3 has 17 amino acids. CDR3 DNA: TGTGTCACCAGTGATCCACTCGGACAGGGAAAGAACTATGGCTACACCTTG. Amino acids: CVTSDPLGQGKNYGYTL.

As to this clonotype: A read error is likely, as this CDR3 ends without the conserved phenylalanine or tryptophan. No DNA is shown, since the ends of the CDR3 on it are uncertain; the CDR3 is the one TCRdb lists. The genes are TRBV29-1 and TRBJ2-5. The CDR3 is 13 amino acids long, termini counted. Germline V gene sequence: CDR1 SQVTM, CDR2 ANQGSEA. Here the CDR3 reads CSVDGRNQETPYI.

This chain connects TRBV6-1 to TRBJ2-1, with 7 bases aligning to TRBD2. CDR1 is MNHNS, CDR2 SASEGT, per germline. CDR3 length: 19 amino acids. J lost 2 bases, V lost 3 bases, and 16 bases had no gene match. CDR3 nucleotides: TGTGCCAGCAGTGATCTGGGAGGGCCGCGGTTGCTCGCCTACAATGAGCAGTTCTTC. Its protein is CASSDLGGPRLLAYNEQFF.

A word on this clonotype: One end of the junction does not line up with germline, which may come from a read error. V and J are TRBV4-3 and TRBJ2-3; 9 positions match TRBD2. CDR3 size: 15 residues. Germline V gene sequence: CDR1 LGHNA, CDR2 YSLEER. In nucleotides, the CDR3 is TGCGCCAGCAGCCATTTAGCGGGAGAGTCAGATACACAGTATTTT. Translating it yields CASSHLAGESDTQYF.

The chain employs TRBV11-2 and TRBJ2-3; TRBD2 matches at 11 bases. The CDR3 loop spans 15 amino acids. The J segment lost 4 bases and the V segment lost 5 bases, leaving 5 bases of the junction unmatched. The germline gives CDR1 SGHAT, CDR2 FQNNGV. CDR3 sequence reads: CASSLSGRGADTQYF. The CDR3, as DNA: TGTGCCAGCAGCCTTAGCGGGAGGGGAGCAGATACGCAGTATTTT.

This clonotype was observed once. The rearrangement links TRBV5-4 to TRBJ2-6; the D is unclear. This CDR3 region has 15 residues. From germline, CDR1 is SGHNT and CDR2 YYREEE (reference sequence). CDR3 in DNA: TGTCTCAGCAGTCTGGCCGGCTCTGGGGCCAACGTCCTGACTTTC. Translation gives CLSSLAGSGANVLTF.

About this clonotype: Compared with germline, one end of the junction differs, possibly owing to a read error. The CDR3 here is CASSLLTGFSYGHTF. CDR3 nucleotide sequence: TGTGCCAGCAGTTTATTGACAGGGTTTAGCTATGGCCACACGTTC. This rearrangement joins TRBV12-3 or TRBV12-4 to TRBJ1-2, with TRBD1 identical over 7 bases. This CDR3 is 15 amino acids long.

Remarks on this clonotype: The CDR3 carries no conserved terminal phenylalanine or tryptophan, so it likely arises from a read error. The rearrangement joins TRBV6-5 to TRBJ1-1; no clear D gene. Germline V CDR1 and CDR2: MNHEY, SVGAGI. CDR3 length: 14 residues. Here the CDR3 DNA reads TGTGCCAGCAATTACAGCGCCGCGAGGACTGAAGCTTTCTGT. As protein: CASNYSAARTEAFC.

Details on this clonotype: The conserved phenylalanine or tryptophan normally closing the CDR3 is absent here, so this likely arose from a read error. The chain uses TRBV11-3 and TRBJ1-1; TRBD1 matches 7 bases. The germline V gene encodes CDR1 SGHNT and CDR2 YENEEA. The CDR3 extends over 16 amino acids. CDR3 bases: TGTGCCAGCAGCCTAAAGACAGGGTGGATGAACACAGAAGCTTTCCTT. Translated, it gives CASSLKTGWMNTEAFL.

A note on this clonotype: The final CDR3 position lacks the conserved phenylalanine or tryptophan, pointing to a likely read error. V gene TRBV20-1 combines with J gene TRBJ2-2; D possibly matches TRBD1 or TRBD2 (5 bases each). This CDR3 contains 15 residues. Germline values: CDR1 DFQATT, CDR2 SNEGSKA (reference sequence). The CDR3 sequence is CSAPREGRVTVELFI. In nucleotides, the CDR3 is TGCAGTGCTCCCCGTGAGGGGCGGGTCACCGTGGAGCTGTTTATT.

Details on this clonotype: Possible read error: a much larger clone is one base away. CDR3 sequence: CASSFGRGLGYIF. The CDR3 DNA follows: TGTGCCAGCAGTTTTGGCAGGGGATTGGGCTACATCTTC. The chain uses TRBV28 and TRBJ1-2; D possibly corresponds to TRBD1 (6 bases). Germline values: CDR1 MDHEN, CDR2 SYDVKM. The CDR3 loop spans 13 amino acids.